The 20 T cell receptor beta chains in this list originate from one sample, sequenced in a study of radiotherapy plus CTLA-4 blockade in lung cancer. The method was immunoSEQ multiplex PCR; TCRdb's version includes in-frame clones alone and lacks a portion of them. This sample carries 75,000 or so clones, around 82% of them seen once, and the ten largest clones take 7.1%. Source: peripheral blood, taken from a patient treated with radiotherapy plus ipilimumab. Receptors were obtained from a human donor with non-small cell lung cancer who had a complete response to radiotherapy plus ipilimumab.

This clone was found a few times. The chain combines TRBV5-6 with TRBJ1-1, with TRBD1 as a possible D gene (5 bases). The CDR3 length is 14 residues. The V end was cut by 3 bases, the J end by 3 bases, with 12 bases between. CDR1 is SGHDT and CDR2 is YYEEEE in the germline V gene. The CDR3 DNA follows: TGTGCCAGCAGCTCCCTTAGGGGCTACACTGAAGCTTTCTTT. Translated, it gives CASSSLRGYTEAFF. Drawing the rest from reference TRBV5-6 and TRBJ1-1, the complete variable domain is DAGVTQSPTHLIKTRGQQVTLRCSPKSGHDTVSWYQQALGQGPQFIFQYYEEEERQRGNFPDRFSGHQFPNYSSELNVNALLLGDSALYLCASSSLRGYTEAFFGQGTRLTVV.

V and J are TRBV6-5 and TRBJ1-5; D gene unclear. V dropped 6 bases and J dropped 0 bases, with 6 bases sitting between them. Germline loops: CDR1 MNHEY, CDR2 SVGAGI. CDR3 size: 13 residues. CDR3 sequence reads: CASRRGSNQPQHF. The CDR3 nucleotides read TGTGCCAGCAGAAGAGGTAGCAATCAGCCCCAGCATTTT.

The chain employs TRBV5-6 and TRBJ1-6; TRBD1 aligns across 8 bases. The CDR3 runs 17 residues. The trim removed 2 bases at V and 4 bases at J, leaving 8 bases unmatched. Germline loops: CDR1 SGHDT, CDR2 YYEEEE. The CDR3 DNA reads TGTGCCAGCAGCTTCGGGACAGGTTCCTTGTATAATTCACCCCTCCACTTT. Its translation: CASSFGTGSLYNSPLHF.

The chain joins TRBV18 to TRBJ1-5; 11 nucleotides match TRBD1. The CDR3 runs to 16 residues. J gave up 6 bases and V 3 bases, and 7 bases lay outside the gene matches. Per germline, CDR1 KGHSH and CDR2 LQKENI. For the CDR3, the DNA is TGTGCCAGCTCACCGGACGGACAGGGGGCTGGTCAGCCCCAGCATTTT. Encoded protein: CASSPDGQGAGQPQHF.

The V and J genes are TRBV7-9 and TRBJ2-1; 9 nucleotides align to TRBD2. Germline values: CDR1 SEHNR, CDR2 FQNEAQ (reference sequence). The CDR3 loop spans 15 amino acids. Trimming cost V 4 bases and J 5 bases; bases outside gene matches: 6. The CDR3 bases are TGTGCCAGCAGCTCGGGACTAGCTCCTAACAATGAGCAGTTCTTC. It encodes CASSSGLAPNNEQFF.

This clone was detected once. The rearrangement uses TRBV27 and TRBJ2-3; 9 bases are shared with TRBD1. J was trimmed by 3 bases and V by 5 bases; bases with no gene match: 9. CDR3 length: 16 residues. From germline, CDR1 is MNHEY and CDR2 SMNVEV (reference sequence). CDR3 in amino acids: CASSHSGTGLTDTQYF. DNA for the CDR3: TGTGCCAGCAGTCACTCCGGGACAGGGTTAACAGATACGCAGTATTTT.

The chain uses TRBV7-9 and TRBJ1-5, with TRBD1 matching over 7 bases. This CDR3 spans 18 amino acids. The junction had 12 bases not matched to a gene; V was cut back by 0 bases and J by 4 bases. Germline V CDR1 and CDR2: SEHNR, FQNEAQ (reference sequence). CDR3 protein: CASSLAPKTGLPNQPQHF. The CDR3 DNA is TGTGCCAGCAGCTTAGCCCCTAAGACAGGGCTACCAAATCAGCCCCAGCATTTT.

The chain uses TRBV7-9 and TRBJ2-7, with D maybe TRBD1 (6 bases). CDR1 and CDR2 (germline): SEHNR, FQNEAQ (reference sequence). The germline V and J ends were trimmed by 2 bases and 4 bases, with 15 bases remaining between them. The CDR3 runs to 15 residues. CDR3 nucleotides: TGTGCCAGCAGCTTATGGGTCAGGGGTTCGTACGAGCAGTACTTC. It is translated as CASSLWVRGSYEQYF.

The V gene is TRBV7-8, the J gene TRBJ1-5; D is unclear. With 4 bases removed from V and 2 bases from J, the gap between germline ends came to 21 bases. The CDR3 has 18 amino acids. CDR1 SGHVS and CDR2 FQNEAQ come from the germline V gene. This CDR3 reads CASSSSWTATRGNQPQHF. The CDR3 nucleotides are TGTGCCAGCAGCTCATCTTGGACGGCTACACGGGGCAATCAGCCCCAGCATTTT.

This chain's CDR3 is CASSLHLAGGVGYNEQFF. The DNA for the CDR3 is TGTGCCAGCAGCTTACATTTAGCGGGAGGTGTGGGGTACAATGAGCAGTTCTTC. The genes are TRBV11-3 and TRBJ2-1; 10 bases agree with TRBD2. The CDR3 has 18 residues. The germline gives CDR1 SGHNT, CDR2 YENEEA. The trim removed 2 bases at V and 4 bases at J, leaving 11 bases unmatched.

The J gene is TRBJ2-4, the V gene TRBV6-1; the D gene is possibly TRBD2 (6 bases). V was pared by 1 base and J by 12 bases, with 13 bases between. The CDR3 sequence is 13 residues long. Germline-derived CDR1 and CDR2 are MNHNS and SASEGT. The CDR3 DNA reads TGTGCCAGCAGTGAAGAACGGGAGTCTAATCAGTACTTC. It specifies CASSEERESNQYF.

As to this clone: Other DNA variants within this sample encode the same CDR3. The chain has TRBV5-1 and TRBJ2-3; D gene unclear. Germline assignment: CDR1 SGHRS and CDR2 YFSETQ. The V and J ends lost 0 bases and 5 bases respectively, with 4 bases between them. CDR3 length: 12 residues. This CDR3 is CASSLAGDTQYF. The DNA of the CDR3 is TGCGCCAGCAGCTTGGCGGGAGATACGCAGTATTTT.

This clone was observed a few times. The J gene is TRBJ2-7, the V gene TRBV7-9; maybe TRBD1 (5 bases). The ends were cut back, 6 bases at V and 4 bases at J, with 13 bases in the middle. The CDR3 consists of 13 residues. CDR1 is SEHNR, CDR2 FQNEAQ, per germline (reference sequence). CDR3 bases: TGTGCCAGCAGACCCTCAGGGAATTACGAGCAGTACGTC. Translating it yields CASRPSGNYEQYV.

CDR3 protein: CASSQGLSFTDTQYF. CDR3 in DNA: TGCGCCAGCAGCCAAGGACTTTCGTTCACAGATACGCAGTATTTT. The chain combines TRBV4-3 with TRBJ2-3; no firm D call. Germline V CDR1 and CDR2: LGHNA, YSLEER. V was trimmed by 1 base and J by 2 bases, leaving 10 bases between them. The CDR3 length is 15 residues.

This clone has only a few counts. The rearrangement joins TRBV6-5 to TRBJ1-1, with D possibly matching TRBD1 (6 bases). The CDR3 totals 14 residues. The germline V gene has CDR1 MNHEY and CDR2 SVGAGI. Trimming removed 3 bases from V and 1 base from J, with 9 bases in between. The CDR3 nucleotides are TGTGCCAGCAGTTATAACAGGGAGAACACTGAAGCTTTCTTT. It encodes CASSYNRENTEAFF.

This clone was counted between two and nine times. The chain links TRBV30 to TRBJ2-7, with D unresolved. Trimming removed 2 bases at V and 2 bases at J, with 7 bases between. The CDR3 is made up of 12 amino acids. CDR1 is GTSNPN, CDR2 SVGIG, per germline (reference sequence). The CDR3 is CAWSRHPYEQYV. Here the CDR3 DNA reads TGTGCCTGGAGTAGACACCCCTACGAGCAGTACGTC.

This clone has more than one count but fewer than ten. This rearrangement joins TRBV10-3 to TRBJ2-7; D is ambiguous. V was pared by 2 bases and J by 5 bases, with 4 bases between. The CDR3 sequence is 11 residues long. Germline loops: CDR1 ENHRY, CDR2 SYGVKD. This CDR3 reads CAISEGNEQYV. CDR3 in DNA: TGTGCCATCAGTGAGGGAAACGAGCAGTACGTC.

This sequence joins TRBV6-6 and TRBJ1-1; D not resolved. V lost 2 bases, J lost 4 bases, and 8 bases lay in between. The CDR3 covers 13 residues. Germline CDR1 and CDR2: MNHNY and SVGAGI (reference sequence). CDR3 protein: CASSYETGTEAFF. The CDR3 DNA is TGTGCCAGCAGTTACGAAACGGGCACTGAAGCTTTCTTT.

CDR3 coding DNA: TGTGCCAGCTCACCAAGGGGGACAGGGGAAGATACGCAGTATTTT. It codes for CASSPRGTGEDTQYF. The chain combines TRBV18 with TRBJ2-3; 10 positions agree with TRBD1. V lost 2 bases to trimming and J lost 5 bases; unmatched junction nucleotides: 4. The CDR3 length is 15 residues. CDR1 and CDR2 from the germline V gene are KGHSH and LQKENI.

This rearrangement joins TRBV4-1 to TRBJ2-5; D gene uncertain. The CDR3 has 13 residues. Per the germline V gene, CDR1 is MGHRA and CDR2 is YSYEKL. Trimming cost V 3 bases and J 3 bases, with 8 bases left between them. The CDR3 sequence is CASSHDKKETQYF. CDR3 coding DNA: TGCGCCAGCAGCCACGACAAGAAAGAGACCCAGTACTTC.